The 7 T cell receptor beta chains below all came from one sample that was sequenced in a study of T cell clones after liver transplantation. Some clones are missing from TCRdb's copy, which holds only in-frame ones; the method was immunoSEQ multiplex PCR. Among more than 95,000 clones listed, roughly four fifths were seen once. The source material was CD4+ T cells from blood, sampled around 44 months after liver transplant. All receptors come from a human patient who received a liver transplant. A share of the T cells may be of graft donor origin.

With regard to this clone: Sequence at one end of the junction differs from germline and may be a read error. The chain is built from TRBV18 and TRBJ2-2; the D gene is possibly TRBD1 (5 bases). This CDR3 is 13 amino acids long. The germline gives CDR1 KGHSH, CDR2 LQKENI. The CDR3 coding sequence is TGTGCCAGCTCACCCCAGGGCACCCGGGAGCTGTTTTTT. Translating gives CASSPQGTRELFF.

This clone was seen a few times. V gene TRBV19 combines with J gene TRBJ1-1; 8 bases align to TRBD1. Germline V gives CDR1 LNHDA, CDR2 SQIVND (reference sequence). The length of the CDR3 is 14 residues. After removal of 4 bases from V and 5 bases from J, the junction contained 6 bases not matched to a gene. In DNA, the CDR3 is TGTGCCAGTAGTACGCGGCAGGGGGCGACTGAAGCTTTCTTT. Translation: CASSTRQGATEAFF.

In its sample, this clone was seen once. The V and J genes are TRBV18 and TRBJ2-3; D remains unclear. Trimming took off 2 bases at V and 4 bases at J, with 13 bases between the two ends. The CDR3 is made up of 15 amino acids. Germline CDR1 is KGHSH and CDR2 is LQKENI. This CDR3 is CASSPNGRDADTQYF. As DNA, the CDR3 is TGTGCCAGCTCACCAAATGGAAGGGATGCAGATACGCAGTATTTT.

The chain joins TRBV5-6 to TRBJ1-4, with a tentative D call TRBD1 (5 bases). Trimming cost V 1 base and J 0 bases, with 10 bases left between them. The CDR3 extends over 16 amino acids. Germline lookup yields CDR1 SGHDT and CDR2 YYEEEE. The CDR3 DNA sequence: TGTGCCAGCAGCTTGAGAGGGGTTTCAACTAATGAAAAACTGTTTTTT. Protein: CASSLRGVSTNEKLFF.

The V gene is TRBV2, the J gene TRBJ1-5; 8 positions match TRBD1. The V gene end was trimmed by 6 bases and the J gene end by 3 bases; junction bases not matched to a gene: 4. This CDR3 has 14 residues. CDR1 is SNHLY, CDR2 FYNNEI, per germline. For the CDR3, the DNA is TGTGCCAGCAGCCGACAGGGGTACAATCAGCCCCAGCATTTT. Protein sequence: CASSRQGYNQPQHF.

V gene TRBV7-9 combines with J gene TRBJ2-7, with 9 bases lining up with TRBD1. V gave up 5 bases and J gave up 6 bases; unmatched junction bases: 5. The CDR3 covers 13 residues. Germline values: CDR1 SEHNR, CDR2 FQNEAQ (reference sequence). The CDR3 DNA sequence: TGTGCCAGCAGCCGGACAGGGGTACCCGAGCAGTACTTC. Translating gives CASSRTGVPEQYF.

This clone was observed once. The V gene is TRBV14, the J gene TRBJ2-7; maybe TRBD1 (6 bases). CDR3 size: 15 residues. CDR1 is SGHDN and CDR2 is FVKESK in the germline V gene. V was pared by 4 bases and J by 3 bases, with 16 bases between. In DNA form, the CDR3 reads TGTGCCAGCAGCCTAGGACAGACCATACTCTACGAGCAGTACTTC. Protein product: CASSLGQTILYEQYF.